Presented here are 30 T cell receptor beta chains from one specimen sequenced in a study of blood T cell repertoires in COVID-19. Sequencing was performed with immunoSEQ multiplex PCR; in TCRdb, only in-frame clones are kept and a portion is missing. Of about 88,000 clones in the sample, 85% to 95% were seen once. The specimen sequenced was peripheral blood. The receptors were gathered from a man aged 55 to 69 with acute or convalescent COVID-19.

This chain uses TRBV7-6 with TRBJ2-2, with 10 bases that match TRBD1. The CDR3 is 15 residues long. Losses at the gene ends were 5 bases for V and 5 bases for J; bases not matched to a gene: 5. Looked up from germline, CDR1 is SGHVS and CDR2 is FNYEAQ. The CDR3 region is CASSLGQGGTGELFF. CDR3 nucleotides: TGTGCCAGCAGCCTAGGACAGGGGGGGACCGGGGAGCTGTTTTTT.

The chain couples TRBV28 to TRBJ1-6; D unclear. Trimming shortened V by 6 bases and J by 9 bases, and 12 bases separated the two germline ends. CDR3 length equals 13 residues. In germline, CDR1 is MDHEN, CDR2 SYDVKM. The CDR3 nucleotides are TGTGCCAGCAGCGCCAGACTCGGTTCACCCCTCCACTTT. It encodes CASSARLGSPLHF.

The CDR3 nucleotides read TGTGCCATCAGGGGAACAGGGTTGAGCACTGAAGCTTTCTTT. Translation gives CAIRGTGLSTEAFF. This sequence joins TRBV10-3 and TRBJ1-1, with D tentatively TRBD1 (6 bases). The CDR3 is 14 amino acids. Trimming took off 6 bases at V and 4 bases at J, with 15 bases between the two ends. Germline values: CDR1 ENHRY, CDR2 SYGVKD.

V and J are TRBV11-3 and TRBJ2-5; 9 nucleotides match TRBD2. Germline V lookup: CDR1 SGHNT, CDR2 YENEEA. The CDR3 totals 16 residues. V gave up 1 base and J gave up 2 bases; unmatched junction bases: 5. The CDR3 loop reads CASSLVAGVGQETQYF. CDR3 DNA: TGTGCCAGCAGCTTAGTAGCGGGAGTCGGGCAAGAGACCCAGTACTTC.

The V and J genes are TRBV5-1 and TRBJ2-5; TRBD2 is a possible D gene (6 bases). This CDR3 contains 14 residues. In germline, CDR1 is SGHRS, CDR2 YFSETQ. V shed 1 base and J shed 3 bases, with 10 bases lying between them. The CDR3 region is CASSLRGSEETQYF. CDR3 coding DNA: TGCGCCAGCAGCTTGCGGGGGAGTGAAGAGACCCAGTACTTC.

V is TRBV7-2 and J is TRBJ2-7; 9 bases agree with TRBD2. This CDR3 has 18 residues. V lost 0 bases and J lost 4; bases outside the gene matches: 13. The germline V gene has CDR1 SGHTA and CDR2 FQGNSA. Here the CDR3 DNA reads TGTGCCAGCAGCTTAGCGTTCTCGGGTAGCGGGAGATTATACGAGCAGTACTTC. Translation gives CASSLAFSGSGRLYEQYF.

V gene TRBV7-2 combines with J gene TRBJ2-1; 8 bases match TRBD2. The CDR3 loop spans 16 amino acids. The V and J ends lost 5 bases and 9 bases, in that order; junction bases with no gene match: 15. Germline CDR1 reads SGHTA; CDR2 reads FQGNSA. In DNA, the CDR3 is TGTGCCAGCAGCAGAACAAGCGGGAGTGCTGAGGGTGAGCAGTTCTTC. Protein product: CASSRTSGSAEGEQFF.

The chain recombines TRBV6-4 with TRBJ2-6; 7 bases match TRBD1. This CDR3 has 15 amino acids. V shed 5 bases and J 4 bases; nucleotides not matched to a gene: 5. Germline V gene sequence: CDR1 MRHNA, CDR2 SNTAGT. This CDR3 reads CASSPQGSGANVLTF. DNA of the CDR3: TGTGCCAGCAGTCCACAGGGGAGCGGGGCCAACGTCCTGACTTTC.

This clone has only one observation. The V call is TRBV6-5, the J call TRBJ1-1, with no clear D. V shed 5 bases and J shed 5 bases, with 15 bases lying between them. CDR3 length: 14 amino acids. Germline CDR1 reads MNHEY; CDR2 reads SVGAGI. CDR3 sequence reads: CASSNPVGRTEAFF. CDR3 nucleotides: TGTGCCAGCAGTAACCCCGTTGGGCGAACTGAAGCTTTCTTT.

V gene TRBV28 combines with J gene TRBJ1-3; 9 positions agree with TRBD1. The CDR3 has 16 residues. Germline V gene sequence: CDR1 MDHEN, CDR2 SYDVKM. After removal of 5 bases from V and 4 bases from J, the junction contained 9 bases not matched to a gene. DNA for the CDR3: TGTGCCAGCAGTCCCTCGGGACAGGGCTACGGAAACACCATATATTTT. This sequence encodes CASSPSGQGYGNTIYF.

This chain links TRBV24-1 with TRBJ2-6; no clear D gene. The CDR3 extends over 17 amino acids. Germline V gives CDR1 KGHDR, CDR2 SFDVKD. Between the trimmed V and J ends, which lost 3 bases and 1 base, there was a span of 12 bases. CDR3 region: CATSDTAGRSGANVLTF. CDR3 DNA: TGTGCCACCAGTGATACCGCCGGCAGGTCTGGGGCCAACGTCCTGACTTTC.

The chain combines TRBV7-3 with TRBJ2-3; perhaps TRBD2 as D (6 bases). The CDR3 contains 14 residues. CDR1 and CDR2 (germline): SGHTA, FQGTGA. V lost 2 bases and J lost 1, with 7 bases in between. CDR3 amino acids: CASSLLAGTDTQYF. The DNA for the CDR3 is TGTGCCAGCAGCTTATTAGCGGGCACAGATACGCAGTATTTT.

This chain joins TRBV3-1 (or the pseudogene TRBV3-2) and TRBJ2-6; TRBD1 might be the D (5 bases). Trimming took off 4 bases at V and 4 bases at J, with 14 bases between the two ends. This CDR3 is built from 16 residues. Germline CDR1 and CDR2: LGHDT and YNNKEL (reference sequence). The CDR3 DNA sequence: TGTGCCAGCAGCCCCCAGGGTGCTTCCGGGGCCAACGTCCTGACTTTC. Encoded protein: CASSPQGASGANVLTF.

The V and J genes are TRBV19 and TRBJ2-7, with TRBD2 identical over 9 bases. The length of the CDR3 is 15 residues. From germline, CDR1 is LNHDA and CDR2 SQIVND (reference sequence). Trimming took 3 bases from V and 0 from J; bases not matched to a gene: 3. CDR3 sequence: CASSIRLADSYEQYF. The CDR3 DNA reads as TGTGCCAGTAGTATTAGACTAGCGGACTCCTACGAGCAGTACTTC.

The chain uses TRBV6-2 or TRBV6-3 and TRBJ2-1, with TRBD2 matching over 7 bases. J lost 0 bases, V lost 5 bases, and 4 bases had no gene match. The CDR3 length is 15 residues. Looked up from germline, CDR1 is MNHEY and CDR2 is SVGEGT. The CDR3, as DNA: TGTGCCAGCAGTCTCCGACTAGCCTCCTACAATGAGCAGTTCTTC. This sequence encodes CASSLRLASYNEQFF.

The chain is built from TRBV5-1 and TRBJ2-2; 7 bases match TRBD1. The CDR3 is 16 residues long. The germline gives CDR1 SGHRS, CDR2 YFSETQ. Trimming cost V 3 bases and J 1 base; bases outside gene matches: 6. Written as DNA, the CDR3 is TGCGCCAGCAGCTCCCTGACAGGGTTGAACACCGGGGAGCTGTTTTTT. Translated: CASSSLTGLNTGELFF.

Only a few counts were recorded for this clone. The CDR3: CASSGGRGTGELFF. The CDR3 region has the DNA TGTGCCAGCAGTGGCGGTCGGGGGACCGGGGAGCTGTTTTTT. V gene TRBV2 combines with J gene TRBJ2-2; tentative D call: TRBD2 (6 bases). The CDR3 totals 14 residues. V was cut by 4 bases and J by 5 bases, with 11 bases left in between. In germline, CDR1 is SNHLY, CDR2 FYNNEI.

The chain links TRBV3-1 (or the pseudogene TRBV3-2) to TRBJ2-5; D gene uncertain. Germline-derived CDR1 and CDR2 are LGHDT and YNNKEL (reference sequence). This CDR3 is built from 14 residues. Between the trimmed V and J ends, which lost 1 base and 5 bases, there was a span of 11 bases. Here the CDR3 reads CASSQGESTETQYF. In nucleotides, the CDR3 is TGTGCCAGCAGCCAAGGAGAAAGTACGGAGACCCAGTACTTC.

The gene calls are TRBV28 and TRBJ2-3, with 7 bases fitting TRBD2. CDR1 is MDHEN, CDR2 SYDVKM, per germline. There are 13 residues in the CDR3. This CDR3 reads CVTGTMSTDTQYF. CDR3 nucleotide sequence: TGTGTCACCGGGACTATGAGCACAGATACGCAGTATTTT.

The rearrangement links TRBV20-1 to TRBJ2-1; D gene uncertain. Germline V CDR1 and CDR2: DFQATT, SNEGSKA (reference sequence). The length of the CDR3 is 14 residues. V lost 3 bases and J lost 5, with 14 bases in between. In DNA form, the CDR3 reads TGCAGTGCTAGTCTCCCTCAGAAAAACAATGAGCAGTTCTTC. Protein sequence: CSASLPQKNNEQFF.

The chain combines TRBV3-1 (or the pseudogene TRBV3-2) with TRBJ2-7; 7 nucleotides agree with TRBD1. The germline V gene has CDR1 LGHDT and CDR2 YNNKEL (reference sequence). The V and J ends lost 0 bases and 1 base, in that order; junction bases with no gene match: 6. The CDR3 covers 16 residues. The CDR3 DNA reads as TGTGCCAGCAGCCAAGATCCTCGACAGGGTTCCTACGAGCAGTACTTC. It codes for CASSQDPRQGSYEQYF.

This clone was recorded once. The chain combines TRBV7-8 with TRBJ2-5, with D perhaps TRBD2 (6 bases). Trimming shortened V by 3 bases and J by 4 bases, and 12 bases separated the two germline ends. CDR3 size: 14 residues. CDR1 and CDR2 (germline): SGHVS, FQNEAQ. The CDR3 bases are TGTGCCAGCAGCTTCGCCGGGGGAGGAGAGACCCAGTACTTC. Its protein product is CASSFAGGGETQYF. Full variable domain (remainder filled in from reference TRBV7-8 and TRBJ2-5): GAGVSQSPRYKVAKRGQDVALRCDPISGHVSLFWYQQALGQGPEFLTYFQNEAQLDKSGLPSDRFFAERPEGSVSTLKIQRTQQEDSAVYLCASSFAGGGETQYFGPGTRLLVL.

This sequence joins TRBV28 and TRBJ2-7; 7 bases map to TRBD2. This CDR3 has 15 amino acids. Germline values: CDR1 MDHEN, CDR2 SYDVKM. The V and J ends lost 5 bases and 5 bases, in that order; junction bases with no gene match: 12. DNA for the CDR3: TGTGCCAGCAGTCTCCAGGGTGGGGGGGAGGACGAGCAGTACTTC. As protein: CASSLQGGGEDEQYF.

The chain links TRBV28 to TRBJ1-2; D unresolved. Trimming took off 0 bases at V and 0 bases at J, with 8 bases between the two ends. Per the germline V gene, CDR1 is MDHEN and CDR2 is SYDVKM. The CDR3 covers 15 residues. The CDR3 reads CASSLWRSSNYGYTF. The CDR3 DNA sequence: TGTGCCAGCAGTTTATGGAGGAGTTCTAACTATGGCTACACCTTC.

The gene calls are TRBV3-1 (or the pseudogene TRBV3-2) and TRBJ1-1; tentatively, D is TRBD1 (5 bases). Trimming pared 1 base from V and 8 bases from J, leaving 11 bases between. From germline, CDR1 is LGHDT and CDR2 YNNKEL (reference sequence). The CDR3 sequence is 13 residues long. CDR3 DNA sequence: TGTGCCAGCAGCCAAGGTCCGGGGGAAGAAGCTTTCTTT. It specifies CASSQGPGEEAFF.

This chain uses TRBV7-3 with TRBJ2-4; TRBD2 matches 14 bases. The CDR3 has 18 amino acids. Germline V CDR1 and CDR2: SGHTA, FQGTGA. Trimming removed 5 bases from V and 6 bases from J; junction bases left unmatched: 12. The CDR3 DNA reads TGTGCCAGCAGCAAGTGGGGACTAGCGGGAGCGGGGGGAAACATTCAGTACTTC. Translated: CASSKWGLAGAGGNIQYF.

V usage is TRBV5-1 and J usage is TRBJ2-4, with 13 nucleotides matching TRBD2. V was pared by 3 bases and J by 5 bases, with 8 bases of the junction left unmatched. This CDR3 has 17 amino acids. The germline V gene encodes CDR1 SGHRS and CDR2 YFSETQ. The CDR3 loop is CASSYWTSGSTENIQYF. CDR3 in DNA: TGCGCCAGCAGCTATTGGACTAGCGGGAGTACAGAAAACATTCAGTACTTC.

The chain uses TRBV7-9 and TRBJ2-1; 13 positions agree with TRBD2. V was pared by 3 bases and J by 4 bases, with 3 bases of the junction left unmatched. Germline V gives CDR1 SEHNR, CDR2 FQNEAQ (reference sequence). This CDR3 comprises 16 residues. The CDR3, as DNA: TGTGCCAGCAGCTTTGGACTAGCGGGAGATTACAATGAGCAGTTCTTC. Amino acid sequence: CASSFGLAGDYNEQFF.

V is TRBV6-2 or TRBV6-3 and J is TRBJ1-2; tentatively, D is TRBD1 (5 bases). Deletions cut 4 bases from V and 4 bases from J, with 13 bases between. This CDR3 is 14 amino acids long. Germline lookup yields CDR1 MNHEY and CDR2 SVGEGT. The CDR3 DNA sequence: TGTGCCAGCAGTTTTCTGGGTGACAGCTATGGCTACACCTTC. Translated: CASSFLGDSYGYTF.

This chain connects TRBV5-1 to TRBJ2-3; 13 bases fit TRBD2. Germline V CDR1 and CDR2: SGHRS, YFSETQ. The ends lost 4 bases at V and 1 base at J; junction bases unmatched: 12. The CDR3 runs 19 residues. The CDR3 sequence is CASSKGTSGRAAGTDTQYF. The CDR3 DNA reads as TGCGCCAGCAGCAAAGGAACTAGCGGGAGGGCTGCGGGCACAGATACGCAGTATTTT.